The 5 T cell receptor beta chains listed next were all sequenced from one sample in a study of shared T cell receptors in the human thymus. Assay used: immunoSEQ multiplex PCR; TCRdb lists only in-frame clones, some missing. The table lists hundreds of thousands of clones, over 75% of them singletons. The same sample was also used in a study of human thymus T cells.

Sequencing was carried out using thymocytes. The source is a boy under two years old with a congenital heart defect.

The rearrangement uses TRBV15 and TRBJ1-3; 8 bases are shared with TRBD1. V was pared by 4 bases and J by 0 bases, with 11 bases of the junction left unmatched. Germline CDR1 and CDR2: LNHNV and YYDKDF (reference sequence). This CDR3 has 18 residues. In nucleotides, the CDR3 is TGTGCCACCAGCAAAAGGACAGGGAAGCATCCCTCTGGAAACACCATATATTTT. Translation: CATSKRTGKHPSGNTIYF.

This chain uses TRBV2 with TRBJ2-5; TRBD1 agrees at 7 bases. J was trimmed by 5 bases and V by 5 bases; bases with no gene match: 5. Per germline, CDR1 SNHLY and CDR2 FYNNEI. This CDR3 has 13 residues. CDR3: CASSRTGRETQYF. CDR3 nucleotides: TGTGCCAGCAGTAGGACAGGCCGGGAGACCCAGTACTTC.

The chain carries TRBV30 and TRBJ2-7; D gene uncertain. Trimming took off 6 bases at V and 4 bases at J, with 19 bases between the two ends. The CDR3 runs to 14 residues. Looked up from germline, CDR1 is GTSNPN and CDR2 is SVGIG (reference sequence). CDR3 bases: TGTGCCTGCCAAACCCCCTGGCAGAAGTACGAGCAGTACTTC. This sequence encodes CACQTPWQKYEQYF.

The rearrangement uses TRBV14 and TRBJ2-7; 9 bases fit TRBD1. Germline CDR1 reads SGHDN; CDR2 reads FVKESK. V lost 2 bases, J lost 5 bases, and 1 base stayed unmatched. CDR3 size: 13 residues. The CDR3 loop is CASSQTGGHEQYF. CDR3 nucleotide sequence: TGTGCCAGCAGCCAAACAGGGGGCCACGAGCAGTACTTC.

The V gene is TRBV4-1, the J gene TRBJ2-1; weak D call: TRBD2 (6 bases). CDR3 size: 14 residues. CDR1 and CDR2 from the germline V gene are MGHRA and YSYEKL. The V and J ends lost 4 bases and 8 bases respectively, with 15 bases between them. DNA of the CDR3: TGCGCCAGCAGCCCGCGCGGGACCTGGCATGAGCAGTTCTTC. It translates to CASSPRGTWHEQFF.